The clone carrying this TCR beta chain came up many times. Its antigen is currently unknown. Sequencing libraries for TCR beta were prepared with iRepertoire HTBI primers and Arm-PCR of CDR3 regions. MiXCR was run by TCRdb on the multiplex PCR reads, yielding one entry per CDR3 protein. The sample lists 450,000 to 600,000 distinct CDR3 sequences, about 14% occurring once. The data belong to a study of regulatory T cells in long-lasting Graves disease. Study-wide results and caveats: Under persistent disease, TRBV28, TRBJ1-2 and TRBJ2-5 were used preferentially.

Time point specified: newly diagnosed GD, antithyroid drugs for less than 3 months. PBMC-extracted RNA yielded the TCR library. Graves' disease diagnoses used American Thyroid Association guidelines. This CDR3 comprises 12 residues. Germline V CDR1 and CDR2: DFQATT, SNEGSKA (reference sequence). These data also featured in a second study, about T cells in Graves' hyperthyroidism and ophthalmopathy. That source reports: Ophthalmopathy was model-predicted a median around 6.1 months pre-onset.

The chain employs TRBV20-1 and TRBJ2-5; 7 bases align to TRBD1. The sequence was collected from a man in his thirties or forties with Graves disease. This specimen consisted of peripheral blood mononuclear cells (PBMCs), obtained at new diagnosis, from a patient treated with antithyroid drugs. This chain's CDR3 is CGTTTGAETQYF. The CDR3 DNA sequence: TGCGGGACCACAACAGGGGCCGAGACCCAGTACTTC.